This TCR beta chain was profiled in a study of shared clonotypes between healthy human individuals. Turning to the study itself: The cohort had a couple of women and a few men, ages 18 to 49.

This CDR3 region has 14 residues. CDR1 is KGHSH, CDR2 LQKENI, per germline. Deletions cut 3 bases from V and 0 bases from J, with 9 bases between. A note on this clone: Its antigen is still unknown.

Study results and limitations: Generally, estimated richness proved larger in naive subsets than it did in memory subsets. Sharing across four donors was seen in 4.5% to 6.5% of naive CD4 clonotypes.

Libraries were prepared by immunoSEQ multiplex PCR; TCRdb keeps only in-frame clonotypes and omits some of them. The sample records about 530,000 clones, 90% to 96% being singletons. The chain recombines TRBV18 with TRBJ2-7; D is ambiguous. The sequencing sample was made of naive CD4+ T cells sorted from blood. The subset was: CD45RA+ positively selected. The source of this sequence is a woman aged 25 to 39 in good health. CDR3 sequence (DNA): TGTGCCAGCTCACCGGTACCGGTCTCCTACGAGCAGTACTTC. Translation gives CASSPVPVSYEQYF.